The clone carrying this T cell receptor beta chain was counted once. The data are from a study of T cell changes during pregnancy in multiple sclerosis. Sequenced by immunoSEQ multiplex PCR; TCRdb stores in-frame clones only, minus some. The sample has about 67,000 clones; roughly 90% are singletons. The CDR3 spans 16 residues. After removal of 1 base from V and 6 bases from J, the junction contained 12 bases not matched to a gene. CDR1 is LGHNA, CDR2 YSLEER, per germline. The V gene is TRBV4-3, the J gene TRBJ2-7; 7 positions agree with TRBD2. The sequenced sample was peripheral blood, obtained in the second trimester of pregnancy. The origin of this receptor is a female donor with multiple sclerosis, enrolled in a pregnancy study. CDR3 region: CASSQGPPGGGSEQYF. CDR3 DNA sequence: TGCGCCAGCAGCCAAGGACCCCCTGGGGGAGGGAGCGAGCAGTACTTC.